Reported below is one T cell receptor (beta chain). As yet, its antigen is unknown. After expansion with viral peptide pools in the ViraFEST assay, antigen-specific CD4+ T cells were sequenced. Following 10 days of culture, CD4+ T cells were isolated. Two doses of either BNT162b2 or mRNA-1273 were given to each participant. No vaccinee had earlier SARS-CoV-2 infection, and nucleocapsid antibodies were negative. Only in-frame clones appear in the TCRdb table, and some are missing; sequencing was by immunoSEQ multiplex PCR. The profile shows around 24,000 clones, 81% of them singletons. The sample is drawn from a study of vaccination effects on CD4 cells after COVID-19. Background on the study: Relative to the second dose, post-vaccine samples were obtained a median of 72 days later.

Per germline, CDR1 SNHLY and CDR2 FYNNEI. The CDR3 has 14 amino acids. V dropped 6 bases and J dropped 7; count of bases not matched to a gene: 9. The TCR was taken from a human donor who received a COVID-19 vaccine. Some clones in this sample may be carry-over from other donors' samples. The starting material was CD4+ T cells from PBMCs cultured with SARS-CoV-2 spike peptides, obtained after COVID-19 vaccination. V gene TRBV2 combines with J gene TRBJ1-2, with 9 bases fitting TRBD1. The DNA of the CDR3 is TGTGCCAGCAGGTCCGGGACAGGGTCGGGTGGCTACACCTTC. This gives the protein CASRSGTGSGGYTF.